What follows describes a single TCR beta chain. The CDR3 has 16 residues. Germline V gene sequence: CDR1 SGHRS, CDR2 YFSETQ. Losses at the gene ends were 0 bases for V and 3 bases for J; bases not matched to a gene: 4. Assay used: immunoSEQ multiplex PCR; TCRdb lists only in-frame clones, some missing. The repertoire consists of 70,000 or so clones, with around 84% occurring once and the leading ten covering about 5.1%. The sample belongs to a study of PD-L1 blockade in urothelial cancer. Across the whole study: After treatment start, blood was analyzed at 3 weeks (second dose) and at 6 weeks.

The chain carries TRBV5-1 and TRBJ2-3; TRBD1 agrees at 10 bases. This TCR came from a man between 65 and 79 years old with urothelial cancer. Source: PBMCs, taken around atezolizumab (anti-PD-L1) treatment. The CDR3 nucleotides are TGCGCCAGCAGCTTGGAGGGGACAGGGGTAACAGATACGCAGTATTTT. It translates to CASSLEGTGVTDTQYF.